Below, one T cell receptor beta chain is given with its context. The antigen is undetermined. The data derive from a study of cytomegalovirus exposure and HLA in healthy donors. Study overall: Falling in the Caucasian-associated ancestry cluster were 65% to 90% of around 370 genotyped donors.

The PCR employed 60 Vbeta primers together with 13 Jbeta primers. Sequenced by immunoSEQ multiplex PCR; TCRdb stores in-frame clones only, minus some. The sample includes over 100,000 clones, approximately 82% of them seen just once. The trim removed 7 bases at V and 3 bases at J, leaving 16 bases unmatched. The CDR3 is 18 residues long. CDR1 and CDR2 from the germline V gene are LNHDA and SQIVND (reference sequence). Study outcomes and limitations: TCR beta V- and J-gene trimming, according to a later analysis, was linked to a missense DCLRE1C variant. Among the most significant clusters, several appeared linked to common viral pathogens in a later analysis. As was reported, the classifier diagnosed cytomegalovirus status with high specificity and sensitivity.

The TCR originated in a female donor in good health and CMV-seronegative. This chain uses TRBV19 with TRBJ1-1; 11 bases are shared with TRBD1. Sequencing used PBMCs. The CDR3 sequence: CASTLGRTGGAGDTEAFF. The CDR3 bases are TGTGCCAGTACCCTAGGGAGGACAGGGGGCGCAGGGGACACTGAAGCTTTCTTT.